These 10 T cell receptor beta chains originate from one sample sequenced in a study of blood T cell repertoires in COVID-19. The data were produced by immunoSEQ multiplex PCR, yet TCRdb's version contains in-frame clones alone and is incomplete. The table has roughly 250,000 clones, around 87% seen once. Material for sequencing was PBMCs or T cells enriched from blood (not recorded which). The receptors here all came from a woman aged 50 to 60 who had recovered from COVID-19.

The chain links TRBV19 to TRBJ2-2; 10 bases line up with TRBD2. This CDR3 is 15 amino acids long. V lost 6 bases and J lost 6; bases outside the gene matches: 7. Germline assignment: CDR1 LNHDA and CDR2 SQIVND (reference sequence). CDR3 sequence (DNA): TGTGCCAGTAGATCAGCTAGCGGGAGTGCCGGGGAGCTGTTTTTT. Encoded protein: CASRSASGSAGELFF.

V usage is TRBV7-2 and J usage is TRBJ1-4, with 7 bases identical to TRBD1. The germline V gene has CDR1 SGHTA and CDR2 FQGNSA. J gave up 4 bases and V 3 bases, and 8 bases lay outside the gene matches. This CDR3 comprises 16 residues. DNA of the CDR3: TGTGCCAGCAGCTTGCGATACAGGGGCCATAATGAAAAACTGTTTTTT. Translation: CASSLRYRGHNEKLFF.

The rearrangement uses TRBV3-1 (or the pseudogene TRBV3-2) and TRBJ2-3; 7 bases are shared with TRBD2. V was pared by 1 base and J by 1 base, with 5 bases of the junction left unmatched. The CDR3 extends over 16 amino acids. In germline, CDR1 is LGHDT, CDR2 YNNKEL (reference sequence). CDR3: CASSQGGGSRTDTQYF. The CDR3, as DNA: TGTGCCAGCAGCCAAGGTGGCGGGAGCCGCACAGATACGCAGTATTTT.

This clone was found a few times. The CDR3 DNA is TGTGCCAGCAGCCAAGGACTAGCGGGAGATGTGTACGAGCAGTACTTC. Protein: CASSQGLAGDVYEQYF. This sequence joins TRBV7-9 and TRBJ2-7; 13 bases line up with TRBD2. This CDR3 is 16 amino acids long. The germline V gene has CDR1 SEHNR and CDR2 FQNEAQ (reference sequence). The V and J ends lost 5 bases and 4 bases, in that order; junction bases with no gene match: 8.

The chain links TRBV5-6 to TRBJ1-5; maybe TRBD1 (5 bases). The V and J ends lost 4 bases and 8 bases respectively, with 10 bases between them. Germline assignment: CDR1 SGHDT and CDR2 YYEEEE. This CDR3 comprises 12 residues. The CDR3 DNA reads TGTGCCAGCAGCCTTGGGGCGGAGCCCCAGCATTTT. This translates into CASSLGAEPQHF.

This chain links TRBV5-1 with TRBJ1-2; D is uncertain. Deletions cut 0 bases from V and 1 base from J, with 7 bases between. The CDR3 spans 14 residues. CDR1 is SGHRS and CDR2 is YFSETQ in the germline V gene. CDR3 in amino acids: CASSLGSNNYGYTF. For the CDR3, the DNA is TGCGCCAGCAGCTTGGGGTCTAATAACTATGGCTACACCTTC.

This CDR3 reads CASSVDPGWNTGELFF. Written as DNA, the CDR3 is TGTGCCAGCAGCGTAGATCCGGGGTGGAACACCGGGGAGCTGTTTTTT. J is TRBJ2-2 and V is TRBV9; possible D gene TRBD2, 5 bases. Between the trimmed V and J ends, which lost 0 bases and 1 base, there was a span of 10 bases. Looked up from germline, CDR1 is SGDLS and CDR2 is YYNGEE. The CDR3 is made up of 16 amino acids.

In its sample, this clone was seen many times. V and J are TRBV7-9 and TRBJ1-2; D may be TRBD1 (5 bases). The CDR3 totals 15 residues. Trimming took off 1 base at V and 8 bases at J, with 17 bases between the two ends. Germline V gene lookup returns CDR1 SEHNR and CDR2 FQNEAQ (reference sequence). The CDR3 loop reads CASSLGQPAKGGYTF. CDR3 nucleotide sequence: TGTGCCAGCAGCTTAGGACAGCCGGCCAAGGGAGGCTACACCTTC.

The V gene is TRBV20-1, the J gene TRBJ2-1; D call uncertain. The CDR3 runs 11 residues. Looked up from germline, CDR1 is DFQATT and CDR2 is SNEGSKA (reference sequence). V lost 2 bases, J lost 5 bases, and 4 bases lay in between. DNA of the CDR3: TGCAGTGCTAGAATAGACAATGAGCAGTTCTTC. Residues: CSARIDNEQFF.

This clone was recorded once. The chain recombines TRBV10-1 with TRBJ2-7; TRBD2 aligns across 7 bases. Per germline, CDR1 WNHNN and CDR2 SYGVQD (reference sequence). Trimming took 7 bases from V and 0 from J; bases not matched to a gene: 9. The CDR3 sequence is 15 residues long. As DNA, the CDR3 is TGCGCCAGCATTCCGAGCGGGGAAAGCTCCTACGAGCAGTACTTC. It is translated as CASIPSGESSYEQYF.